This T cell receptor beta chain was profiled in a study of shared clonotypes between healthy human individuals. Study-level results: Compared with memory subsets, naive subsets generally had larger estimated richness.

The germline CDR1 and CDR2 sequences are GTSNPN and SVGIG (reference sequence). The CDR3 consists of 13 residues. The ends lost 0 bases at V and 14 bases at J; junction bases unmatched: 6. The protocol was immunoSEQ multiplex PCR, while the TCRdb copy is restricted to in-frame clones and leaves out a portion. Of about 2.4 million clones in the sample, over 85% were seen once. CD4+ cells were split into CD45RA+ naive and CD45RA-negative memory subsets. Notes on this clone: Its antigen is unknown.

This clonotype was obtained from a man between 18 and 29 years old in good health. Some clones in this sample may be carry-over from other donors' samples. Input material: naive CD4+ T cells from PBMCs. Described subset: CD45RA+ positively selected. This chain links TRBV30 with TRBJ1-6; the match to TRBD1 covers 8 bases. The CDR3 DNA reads TGTGCCTGGAGTGTTACTCAGGGGGCAGCCCTCCACTTT. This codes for CAWSVTQGAALHF. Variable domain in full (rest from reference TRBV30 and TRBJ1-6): SQTIHQWPATLVQPVGSPLSLECTVEGTSNPNLYWYRQAAGRGLQLLFYSVGIGQISSEVPQNLSASRPQDRQFILSSKKLLLSDSGFYLCAWSVTQGAALHFGNGTRLTVT.